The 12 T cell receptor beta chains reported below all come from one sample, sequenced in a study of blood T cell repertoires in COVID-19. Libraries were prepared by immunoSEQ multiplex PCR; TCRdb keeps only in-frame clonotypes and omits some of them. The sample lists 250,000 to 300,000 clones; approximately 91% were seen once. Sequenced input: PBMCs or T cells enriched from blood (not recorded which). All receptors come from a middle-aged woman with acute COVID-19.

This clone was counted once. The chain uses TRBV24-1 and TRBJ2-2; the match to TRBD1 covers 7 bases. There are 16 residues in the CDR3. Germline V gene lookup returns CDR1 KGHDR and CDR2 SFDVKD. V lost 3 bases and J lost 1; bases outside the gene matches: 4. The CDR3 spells CATSDQGQLNTGELFF. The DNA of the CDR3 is TGTGCCACCAGTGATCAGGGACAGTTGAACACCGGGGAGCTGTTTTTT.

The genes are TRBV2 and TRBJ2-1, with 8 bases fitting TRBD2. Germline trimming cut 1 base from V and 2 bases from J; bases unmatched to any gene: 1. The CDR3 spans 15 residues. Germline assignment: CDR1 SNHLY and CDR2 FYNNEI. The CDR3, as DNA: TGTGCCAGCAGTGAAGAGCGGGGGACCTACAATGAGCAGTTCTTC. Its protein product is CASSEERGTYNEQFF.

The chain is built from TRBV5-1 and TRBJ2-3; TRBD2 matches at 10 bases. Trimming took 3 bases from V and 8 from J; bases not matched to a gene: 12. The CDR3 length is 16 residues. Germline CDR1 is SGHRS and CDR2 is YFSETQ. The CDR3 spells CASSSGAGGSGGTQYF. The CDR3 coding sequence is TGCGCCAGCAGCTCCGGAGCGGGAGGGTCCGGTGGTACGCAGTATTTT.

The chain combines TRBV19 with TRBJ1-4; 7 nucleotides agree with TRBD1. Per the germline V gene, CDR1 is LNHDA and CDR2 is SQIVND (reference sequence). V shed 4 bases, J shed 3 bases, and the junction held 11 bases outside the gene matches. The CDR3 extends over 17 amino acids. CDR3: CASSTFTTGTANEKLFF. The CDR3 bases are TGTGCCAGTAGTACCTTCACCACCGGGACAGCTAATGAAAAACTGTTTTTT.

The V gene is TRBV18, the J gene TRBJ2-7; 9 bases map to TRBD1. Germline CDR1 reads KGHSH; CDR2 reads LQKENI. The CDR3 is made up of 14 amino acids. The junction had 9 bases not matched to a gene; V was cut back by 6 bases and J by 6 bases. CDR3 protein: CASSLDRGSGEQYF. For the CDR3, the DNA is TGTGCCAGCTCTCTCGACAGGGGGTCGGGCGAGCAGTACTTC.

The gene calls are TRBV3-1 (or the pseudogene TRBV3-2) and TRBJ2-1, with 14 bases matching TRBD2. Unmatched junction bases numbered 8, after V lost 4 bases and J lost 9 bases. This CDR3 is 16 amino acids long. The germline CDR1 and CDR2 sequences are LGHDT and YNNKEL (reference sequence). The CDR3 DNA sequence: TGTGCCAGCAGCCGCTTGACTAGCGGGGGGGCAGGTGAGCAGTTCTTC. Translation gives CASSRLTSGGAGEQFF.

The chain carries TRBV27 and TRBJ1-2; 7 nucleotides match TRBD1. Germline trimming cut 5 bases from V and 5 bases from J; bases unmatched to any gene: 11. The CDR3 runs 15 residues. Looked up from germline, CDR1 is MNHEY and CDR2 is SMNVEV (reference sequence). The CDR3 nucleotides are TGTGCCAGCAGTCGATACCGGACAGGTGGGTATGGCTACACCTTC. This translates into CASSRYRTGGYGYTF.

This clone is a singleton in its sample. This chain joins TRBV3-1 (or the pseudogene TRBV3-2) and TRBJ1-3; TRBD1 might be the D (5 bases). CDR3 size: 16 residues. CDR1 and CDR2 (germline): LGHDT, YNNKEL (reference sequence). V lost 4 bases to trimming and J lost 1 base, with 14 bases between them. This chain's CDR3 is CASSRLSGGSGNTIYF. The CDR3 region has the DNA TGTGCCAGCAGCCGATTATCGGGGGGATCTGGAAACACCATATATTTT.

CDR3 sequence reads: CASKPPGTGGNQPQHF. Here the CDR3 DNA reads TGTGCCAGCAAACCTCCCGGGACAGGGGGTAACCAGCCCCAGCATTTT. V usage is TRBV28 and J usage is TRBJ1-5; 11 bases align to TRBD1. Germline V gene lookup returns CDR1 MDHEN and CDR2 SYDVKM. With V trimmed by 7 bases and J by 7 bases, 12 bases remained unmatched. The CDR3 runs 16 residues.

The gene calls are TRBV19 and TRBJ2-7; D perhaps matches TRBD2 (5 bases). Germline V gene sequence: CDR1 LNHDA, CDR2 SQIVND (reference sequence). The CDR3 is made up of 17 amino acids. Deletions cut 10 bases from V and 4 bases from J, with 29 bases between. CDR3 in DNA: TGTGCCACTCCCCGCCGCGGGCCCGAGGTGATTAGATACGAGCAGTACTTC. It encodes CATPRRGPEVIRYEQYF.

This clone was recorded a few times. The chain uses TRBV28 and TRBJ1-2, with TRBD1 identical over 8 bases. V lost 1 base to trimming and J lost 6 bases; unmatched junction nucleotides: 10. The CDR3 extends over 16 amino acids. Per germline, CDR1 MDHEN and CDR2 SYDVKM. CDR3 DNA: TGTGCCAGCAGTTTATCAGCACGGACAGGGAGGAATGGCTACACCTTC. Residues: CASSLSARTGRNGYTF.

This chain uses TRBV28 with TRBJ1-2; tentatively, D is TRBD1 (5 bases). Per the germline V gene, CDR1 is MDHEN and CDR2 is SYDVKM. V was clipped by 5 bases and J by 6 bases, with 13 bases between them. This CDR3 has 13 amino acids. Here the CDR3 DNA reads TGTGCCAGCAGTCCGGGGGGGGTCCATGGCTACACCTTC. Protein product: CASSPGGVHGYTF.